This entry lists 18 T cell receptor beta chains sequenced from one sample in a study of metastatic and nonmetastatic thyroid tumors. Using MiXCR, TCRdb reanalyzed the PCR reads. In the table there are some 15,000 clones, roughly a fifth of which are singletons. Each patient went into thyroid surgery without having received any treatment. Sequenced input: blood. These receptors were taken from a female donor with papillary thyroid cancer or a benign thyroid nodule (not recorded which). Some clones in this sample may be carry-over from other donors' samples.

This clone was observed many times. DNA for the CDR3: TGTGCCAGTAGTACGGACAGGGCCGCTGAAGCTTTCTTT. It specifies CASSTDRAAEAFF. The chain couples TRBV19 to TRBJ1-1, with 8 bases that match TRBD1. There are 13 residues in the CDR3. The V and J ends lost 4 bases and 6 bases, in that order; junction bases with no gene match: 4. Germline V gene data show CDR1 as LNHDA and CDR2 as SQIVND (reference sequence).

This clone showed up many times. The chain combines TRBV15 with TRBJ2-5; 9 bases align to TRBD2. The CDR3 covers 15 residues. Germline V gene data show CDR1 as LNHNV and CDR2 as YYDKDF (reference sequence). The V and J ends lost 0 bases and 9 bases, in that order; junction bases with no gene match: 8. The DNA of the CDR3 is TGTGCCACCAGCAGAGATCTTGCGGGGGGGGAGGCCCAGTACTTC. It translates to CATSRDLAGGEAQYF.

This clone is labeled as medium-sized. The chain employs TRBV24-1 and TRBJ2-3; D is unresolved. The V end lost 2 bases, the J end lost 3 bases, and 8 bases lay between the germline ends. CDR3 length equals 14 residues. Germline values: CDR1 KGHDR, CDR2 SFDVKD. The CDR3 DNA reads TGTGCCACCAGTGATTCGAAACGGACAGATACGCAGTATTTT. This encodes CATSDSKRTDTQYF.

This clone was detected ten times or more. The chain recombines TRBV4-3 with TRBJ1-5; D not certain. CDR1 is LGHNA and CDR2 is YSLEER in the germline V gene. V shed 2 bases and J shed 6 bases, with 23 bases lying between them. The length of the CDR3 is 18 residues. The CDR3 spells CASSQSLPETGAGQPQHF. As DNA, the CDR3 is TGCGCCAGCAGCCAATCCCTTCCTGAGACGGGCGCGGGTCAGCCCCAGCATTTT.

This clone was recorded many times. The chain employs TRBV20-1 and TRBJ2-7; 10 bases are shared with TRBD2. This CDR3 region has 14 residues. V shed 4 bases, J shed 4 bases, and the junction held 7 bases outside the gene matches. CDR1 and CDR2 (germline): DFQATT, SNEGSKA (reference sequence). CDR3: CSAMELAGVYEQYF. The DNA of the CDR3 is TGCAGTGCTATGGAGCTAGCGGGAGTATACGAGCAGTACTTC.

This clone rates as medium-sized. CDR3 protein: CASSLLRSGANVLTF. The DNA of the CDR3 is TGTGCCAGCAGTTTATTAAGATCTGGGGCCAACGTCCTGACTTTC. V and J are TRBV28 and TRBJ2-6; D is undetermined. The CDR3 runs to 15 residues. CDR1 is MDHEN, CDR2 SYDVKM, per germline. Trimming took off 1 base at V and 1 base at J, with 5 bases between the two ends.

Ten or more counts support this clone. The chain couples TRBV7-7 to TRBJ1-1; D gene uncertain. This CDR3 contains 13 residues. Between the trimmed V and J ends, which lost 1 base and 4 bases, there was a span of 7 bases. Germline V gives CDR1 SSHAT, CDR2 FNYEAQ (reference sequence). The CDR3 DNA sequence: TGTGCCAGCAGCTTAGGTCCCACCACTGAAGCTTTCTTT. It translates to CASSLGPTTEAFF.

This clone has at least ten counts. The V call is TRBV12-3 or TRBV12-4, the J call TRBJ1-5, with 7 bases lining up with TRBD1. CDR3 size: 17 residues. The V gene end was trimmed by 8 bases and the J gene end by 0 bases; junction bases not matched to a gene: 13. CDR3 in amino acids: CASRLGGGEYSNQPQHF. CDR3 sequence (DNA): TGTGCCAGCCGATTAGGAGGGGGCGAATATAGCAATCAGCCCCAGCATTTT.

Many counts were recorded for this clone. The V and J genes are TRBV12-5 and TRBJ1-1; TRBD1 is a possible D gene (5 bases). Trimming removed 6 bases from V and 5 bases from J, with 13 bases in between. Germline lookup yields CDR1 LGHNT and CDR2 FRNRAP. This CDR3 contains 13 residues. The DNA for the CDR3 is TGTGCTAGTGGCCGGGGCGGGGGGACTGAAGCTTTCTTT. Translating gives CASGRGGGTEAFF.

In this sample, this clone turned up a few times. The chain uses TRBV25-1 and TRBJ2-3; 10 nucleotides line up with TRBD2. Germline V gives CDR1 MGHDK, CDR2 SYGVNS. This CDR3 spans 18 amino acids. V was clipped by 4 bases and J by 1 base; unmatched bases: 11. CDR3 in amino acids: CASSASSGRAGGTDTQYF. The CDR3, as DNA: TGTGCCAGCAGTGCATCGAGCGGGAGGGCCGGGGGCACAGATACGCAGTATTTT.

This clone is labeled as medium-sized. This rearrangement joins TRBV20-1 to TRBJ2-1; D possibly matches TRBD1 or TRBD2 (6 bases each). The CDR3 runs to 15 residues. Germline CDR1 DFQATT, CDR2 SNEGSKA (reference sequence). The V and J ends lost 6 bases and 8 bases respectively, with 23 bases between them. CDR3 sequence: CSAGGKIVSSDEQFF. The CDR3 DNA reads as TGCAGTGCAGGGGGGAAGATAGTCTCAAGCGATGAGCAGTTCTTC.

This clone was seen a few times. The chain couples TRBV19 to TRBJ1-3; weak D call: TRBD1 (5 bases). The CDR3 is made up of 14 amino acids. Germline CDR1 LNHDA, CDR2 SQIVND (reference sequence). V shed 7 bases and J shed 0 bases, with 10 bases lying between them. The DNA for the CDR3 is TGTGCCAGTATTCGGGGGGGCTCTGGAAACACCATATATTTT. Its protein is CASIRGGSGNTIYF.

This clone was found many times. V is TRBV5-1 and J is TRBJ2-2; TRBD1 might be the D (5 bases). Germline V gene data show CDR1 as SGHRS and CDR2 as YFSETQ. The CDR3 is 19 amino acids. V was cut by 4 bases and J by 1 base, with 23 bases left in between. CDR3 nucleotides: TGCGCCAGCAGCAGAGGTATACTCAAGGGGCGGCAGAACACCGGGGAGCTGTTTTTT. Translation: CASSRGILKGRQNTGELFF. Looking up the rest from reference TRBV5-1 and TRBJ2-2 gives the full variable domain: KAGVTQTPRYLIKTRGQQVTLSCSPISGHRSVSWYQQTPGQGLQFLFEYFSETQRNKGNFPGRFSGRQFSNSRSEMNVSTLELGDSALYLCASSRGILKGRQNTGELFFGEGSRLTVL.

This clone showed up just a few times. The chain is built from TRBV27 and TRBJ2-7; weak D call: TRBD2 (5 bases). Germline-derived CDR1 and CDR2 are MNHEY and SMNVEV (reference sequence). Trimming removed 5 bases at V and 4 bases at J, with 21 bases between. The CDR3 has 16 amino acids. CDR3 loop: CASSPLRIVRTYEQYF. Written as DNA, the CDR3 is TGTGCCAGCAGTCCCCTCCGTATCGTGCGGACTTACGAGCAGTACTTC.

This clone was picked up a small number of times. The rearrangement links TRBV27 to TRBJ1-5; 9 bases map to TRBD1. The V gene end was trimmed by 5 bases and the J gene end by 3 bases; junction bases not matched to a gene: 5. The CDR3 consists of 15 residues. CDR1 MNHEY and CDR2 SMNVEV come from the germline V gene (reference sequence). The CDR3 protein is CASSPGTGINQPQHF. The CDR3 DNA reads as TGTGCCAGCAGTCCCGGGACAGGGATCAATCAGCCCCAGCATTTT.

This clone has at least ten counts. V is TRBV2 and J is TRBJ2-1; D is undetermined. Germline assignment: CDR1 SNHLY and CDR2 FYNNEI. The CDR3 has 14 residues. V lost 7 bases and J lost 6, with 16 bases in between. CDR3 protein: CASTRGRGTNEQFF. CDR3 DNA sequence: TGTGCCAGCACCCGAGGACGAGGAACCAATGAGCAGTTCTTC.

This clone came up many times. The CDR3 region has the DNA TGTGCCAGTAGTATAGACGCCGCGGGTAATCAGCCCCAGCATTTT. Residues: CASSIDAAGNQPQHF. V is TRBV19 and J is TRBJ1-5; D not certain. Germline V gene sequence: CDR1 LNHDA, CDR2 SQIVND (reference sequence). V lost 0 bases, J lost 4 bases, and 10 bases lay in between. The CDR3 runs to 15 residues.

In its sample, this clone is medium-sized. The chain joins TRBV5-1 to TRBJ2-2, with a tentative D call TRBD2 (6 bases). This CDR3 is 17 amino acids long. Trimming took 0 bases from V and 5 from J, leaving 17 bases between them. Germline loops: CDR1 SGHRS, CDR2 YFSETQ. CDR3 in amino acids: CASSLDGSSMGTGELFF. The CDR3 DNA follows: TGCGCCAGCAGCTTGGACGGGAGTAGTATGGGGACCGGGGAGCTGTTTTTT.